Below are 24 T cell receptor beta chains sequenced from a single sample in a study of chemoradiotherapy in HPV16-positive cancers. Measured with immunoSEQ multiplex PCR; TCRdb has only the in-frame clones, and not every one. The data show about 3,500 clones, with roughly 78% seen just once and around a tenth held by the top ten. Source: tumor tissue, taken from a patient who underwent chemoradiotherapy. These receptors originate from a human donor with HPV-associated anogenital cancer.

V and J are TRBV28 and TRBJ2-6; unclear D gene. Trimming cost V 4 bases and J 0 bases, with 10 bases left between them. Looked up from germline, CDR1 is MDHEN and CDR2 is SYDVKM. This CDR3 has 16 amino acids. This CDR3 is CASSSIASSGANVLTF. The CDR3 DNA is TGTGCCAGCAGTTCCATTGCCTCCTCTGGGGCCAACGTCCTGACTTTC. Using reference TRBV28 and TRBJ2-6 for the parts outside the CDR3, the full variable domain is DVKVTQSSRYLVKRTGEKVFLECVQDMDHENMFWYRQDPGLGLRLIYFSYDVKMKEKGDIPEGYSVSREKKERFSLILESASTNQTSMYLCASSSIASSGANVLTFGAGSRLTVL.

The chain recombines TRBV4-2 with TRBJ2-2, with 7 bases identical to TRBD2. This CDR3 is 15 amino acids long. The ends lost 4 bases at V and 0 bases at J; junction bases unmatched: 2. Germline loops: CDR1 LGHNA, CDR2 YNFKEQ. The CDR3 DNA reads as TGTGCCAGCAGCCTAGCGGGCGCGAACACCGGGGAGCTGTTTTTT. Translating gives CASSLAGANTGELFF.

The chain employs TRBV7-2 and TRBJ1-5; tentative D call: TRBD1 (5 bases). This CDR3 is 13 amino acids long. Trimming pared 5 bases from V and 7 bases from J, leaving 12 bases between. Germline V CDR1 and CDR2: SGHTA, FQGNSA. CDR3 sequence reads: CASSPRGGQPQHF. In DNA form, the CDR3 reads TGTGCCAGCAGCCCTAGGGGAGGCCAGCCCCAGCATTTT. The variable domain in full, completed from reference TRBV7-2 and TRBJ1-5, reads GAGVSQSPSNKVTEKGKDVELRCDPISGHTALYWYRQSLGQGLEFLIYFQGNSAPDKSGLPSDRFSAERTGGSVSTLTIQRTQQEDSAVYLCASSPRGGQPQHFGDGTRLSIL.

V is TRBV11-2 and J is TRBJ2-7, with 10 bases matching TRBD2. This CDR3 is built from 15 residues. CDR1 is SGHAT and CDR2 is FQNNGV in the germline V gene. The ends lost 4 bases at V and 2 bases at J; junction bases unmatched: 5. The CDR3: CASSSTSGITYEQYF. The CDR3 region has the DNA TGTGCCAGCAGCTCCACTAGCGGGATTACCTACGAGCAGTACTTC.

About this clone: The junction does not match germline at one end; this may be a read error. The gene calls are TRBV19 and TRBJ1-1; 7 nucleotides agree with TRBD1. The CDR3 is made up of 16 amino acids. Germline-derived CDR1 and CDR2 are LNHDA and SQIVND (reference sequence). CDR3 DNA sequence: TGTGTCAGTAGTGCCCCCAGGGGGGGGAGCAACACTGAAGCTTTCTTT. Its translation is CVSSAPRGGSNTEAFF.

This clone occurred a few times. The sample carries other DNA sequences with the same CDR3. V and J are TRBV4-3 and TRBJ2-1, with D unclear. From germline, CDR1 is LGHNA and CDR2 YSLEER. This CDR3 is 14 amino acids long. V gave up 0 bases and J gave up 4 bases, with 7 bases separating them. The chain's CDR3 is CASSQDAKYNEQFF. The CDR3 DNA reads as TGCGCCAGCAGCCAAGATGCGAAATACAATGAGCAGTTCTTC.

This clone was seen a single time. The chain employs TRBV28 and TRBJ1-2; D might be TRBD1 (5 bases). The CDR3 consists of 14 residues. From germline, CDR1 is MDHEN and CDR2 SYDVKM. The ends were cut back, 3 bases at V and 6 bases at J, with 14 bases in the middle. The CDR3 region is CASSLDLRGDGYTF. DNA for the CDR3: TGTGCCAGCAGTTTGGATCTGAGAGGGGATGGCTACACCTTC.

The chain recombines TRBV5-5 with TRBJ1-2, with no clear D. Trimming pared 4 bases from V and 3 bases from J, leaving 7 bases between. Looked up from germline, CDR1 is SGHKS and CDR2 is YYEKEE (reference sequence). The CDR3 totals 12 residues. In DNA form, the CDR3 reads TGTGCCAGCAGCCCGGACCACTATGGCTACACCTTC. This gives the protein CASSPDHYGYTF.

The V and J genes are TRBV18 and TRBJ1-5, with D maybe TRBD1 (5 bases). CDR3 size: 13 residues. Germline lookup yields CDR1 KGHSH and CDR2 LQKENI. Trimming pared 6 bases from V and 7 bases from J, leaving 13 bases between. CDR3 in DNA: TGTGCCAGCTCCCAAGGGGTGAAGCAGCCCCAGCATTTT. This sequence encodes CASSQGVKQPQHF. The full variable domain, in which reference TRBV18 and TRBJ1-5 provide the parts outside the CDR3, is NAGVMQNPRHLVRRRGQEARLRCSPMKGHSHVYWYRQLPEEGLKFMVYLQKENIIDESGMPKERFSAEFPKEGPSILRIQQVVRGDSAAYFCASSQGVKQPQHFGDGTRLSIL.

V and J are TRBV25-1 and TRBJ1-2, with D possibly matching TRBD1 (5 bases). The CDR3 runs to 15 residues. V lost 3 bases, J lost 0 bases, and 11 bases lay in between. Germline V gene sequence: CDR1 MGHDK, CDR2 SYGVNS. The CDR3 region is CASSDPDSPNYGYTF. The DNA of the CDR3 is TGTGCCAGCAGTGACCCCGACAGTCCTAACTATGGCTACACCTTC.

The chain joins TRBV11-3 to TRBJ2-1; 11 bases agree with TRBD2. With V trimmed by 5 bases and J by 0 bases, 9 bases remained unmatched. This CDR3 has 18 residues. Germline V gene sequence: CDR1 SGHNT, CDR2 YENEEA. The CDR3 DNA reads as TGTGCCAGCAGCGATGGTCGACTAGCGGGACCCTCCTACAATGAGCAGTTCTTC. Translation: CASSDGRLAGPSYNEQFF. Drawing the rest from reference TRBV11-3 and TRBJ2-1, the complete variable domain is EAGVVQSPRYKIIEKKQPVAFWCNPISGHNTLYWYLQNLGQGPELLIRYENEEAVDDSQLPKDRFSAERLKGVDSTLKIQPAELGDSAVYLCASSDGRLAGPSYNEQFFGPGTRLTVL.

The chain couples TRBV7-2 to TRBJ2-1; unclear D gene. The CDR3 spans 12 residues. Germline V CDR1 and CDR2: SGHTA, FQGNSA. V was shortened by 3 bases and J by 6 bases, with 6 bases between the two germline ends. CDR3 sequence reads: CASSLGINEQFF. The CDR3 DNA reads TGTGCCAGCAGCTTGGGGATCAATGAGCAGTTCTTC. The whole variable domain, filled in from reference TRBV7-2 and TRBJ2-1, reads GAGVSQSPSNKVTEKGKDVELRCDPISGHTALYWYRQSLGQGLEFLIYFQGNSAPDKSGLPSDRFSAERTGGSVSTLTIQRTQQEDSAVYLCASSLGINEQFFGPGTRLTVL.

The J gene is TRBJ2-5, the V gene TRBV19; D not certain. V gave up 7 bases and J gave up 5 bases, with 14 bases separating them. The CDR3 consists of 13 residues. CDR1 LNHDA and CDR2 SQIVND come from the germline V gene (reference sequence). CDR3 sequence (DNA): TGTGCCAGTACCCCGGGCCCCTTGGAGACCCAGTACTTC. Encoded protein: CASTPGPLETQYF.

The V call is TRBV29-1, the J call TRBJ2-5, with 7 positions matching TRBD1. Losses at the gene ends were 5 bases for V and 2 bases for J; bases not matched to a gene: 5. The CDR3 extends over 13 amino acids. Germline CDR1 is SQVTM and CDR2 is ANQGSEA. The CDR3 DNA reads TGCAGCGTTCTTCGACAGGGACAAGAGACCCAGTACTTC. Translation: CSVLRQGQETQYF.

This sequence joins TRBV19 and TRBJ2-3; 8 nucleotides match TRBD2. The CDR3 runs to 17 residues. Trimming cost V 10 bases and J 1 base; bases outside gene matches: 16. CDR1 is LNHDA, CDR2 SQIVND, per germline (reference sequence). CDR3 bases: TGTGCCACCAATAGCGGGATCCTTGGTATGGGCACAGATACGCAGTATTTT. Translation gives CATNSGILGMGTDTQYF.

The CDR3 region is CASLKRDSYRAFF. In DNA, the CDR3 is TGTGCCAGCCTAAAACGGGACAGCTACAGAGCTTTCTTT. The chain recombines TRBV28 with TRBJ1-1; TRBD1 agrees at 7 bases. The CDR3 contains 13 residues. Trimming at V came to 8 bases and at J to 10 bases, leaving 13 bases not matched to a gene. CDR1 is MDHEN and CDR2 is SYDVKM in the germline V gene.

This clone was seen only once. This sequence joins TRBV28 and TRBJ2-1, with 8 positions matching TRBD2. The J segment lost 5 bases and the V segment lost 6 bases, leaving 9 bases of the junction unmatched. The CDR3 is 15 residues long. Germline V gene sequence: CDR1 MDHEN, CDR2 SYDVKM. CDR3 sequence: CASSPTRLANNEQFF. In DNA, the CDR3 is TGTGCCAGCAGCCCGACCAGACTAGCGAACAATGAGCAGTTCTTC.

The CDR3 spells CASSFERTPGRETQYF. Here the CDR3 DNA reads TGTGCCAGCAGCTTCGAAAGGACCCCCGGCCGGGAGACCCAGTACTTC. V is TRBV5-5 and J is TRBJ2-5, with D unresolved. V was cut by 2 bases and J by 5 bases, with 19 bases left in between. The length of the CDR3 is 16 residues. The V gene's germline CDR1 is SGHKS and CDR2 YYEKEE (reference sequence).

The CDR3 nucleotides read TGTGCCAGCAGTGACCCCGGGACAGGGATTTACAATGAGCAGTTCTTC. The encoded protein is CASSDPGTGIYNEQFF. The chain has TRBV2 and TRBJ2-1; 9 bases fit TRBD1. This CDR3 contains 16 residues. Trimming removed 3 bases from V and 4 bases from J; junction bases left unmatched: 7. Germline V CDR1 and CDR2: SNHLY, FYNNEI.

The chain couples TRBV14 to TRBJ1-4; no clear D. The CDR3 extends over 13 amino acids. Germline lookup yields CDR1 SGHDN and CDR2 FVKESK. V gave up 1 base and J gave up 8 bases, with 8 bases separating them. The CDR3 nucleotides read TGTGCCAGCAGCCAAGTCGGGTACGAAAAACTGTTTTTT. Encoded protein: CASSQVGYEKLFF.

The chain joins TRBV2 to TRBJ1-6; D ambiguous. Germline assignment: CDR1 SNHLY and CDR2 FYNNEI. The CDR3 has 18 residues. Trimming stripped 5 bases from V and 0 bases from J, with 17 bases between. CDR3 coding DNA: TGTGCCAGCAGTCCACGACATGTTCTGAGCTCCTATAATTCACCCCTCCACTTT. Translation gives CASSPRHVLSSYNSPLHF.

CDR3 DNA sequence: TGTGCCAGCAGCAGAGGACAGGGGGCGCAGGTGAACACTGAAGCTTTCTTT. Its translation is CASSRGQGAQVNTEAFF. The rearrangement uses TRBV5-4 and TRBJ1-1; 11 bases match TRBD1. The CDR3 sequence is 17 residues long. V lost 4 bases to trimming and J lost 0 bases; unmatched junction nucleotides: 8. From germline, CDR1 is SGHNT and CDR2 YYREEE (reference sequence). Full variable domain (rest looked up from reference TRBV5-4 and TRBJ1-1): ETGVTQSPTHLIKTRGQQVTLRCSSQSGHNTVSWYQQALGQGPQFIFQYYREEENGRGNFPPRFSGLQFPNYSSELNVNALELDDSALYLCASSRGQGAQVNTEAFFGQGTRLTVV.

This clone was seen once. The chain links TRBV28 to TRBJ2-3; TRBD1 aligns across 10 bases. This CDR3 region has 18 residues. V trimming: 2 bases; J trimming: 2 bases; junction bases outside the gene matches: 10. CDR1 is MDHEN and CDR2 is SYDVKM in the germline V gene. The chain's CDR3 is CASSLILVGQGTTDTQYF. DNA for the CDR3: TGTGCCAGCAGTTTAATCCTCGTGGGACAGGGGACCACAGATACGCAGTATTTT. Drawing the rest from reference TRBV28 and TRBJ2-3, the complete variable domain is DVKVTQSSRYLVKRTGEKVFLECVQDMDHENMFWYRQDPGLGLRLIYFSYDVKMKEKGDIPEGYSVSREKKERFSLILESASTNQTSMYLCASSLILVGQGTTDTQYFGPGTRLTVL.

This clone appeared a few times. The V gene is TRBV7-3, the J gene TRBJ1-1; D call uncertain. This CDR3 has 13 amino acids. The V gene's germline CDR1 is SGHTA and CDR2 FQGTGA. Deletions cut 5 bases from V and 1 base from J, with 8 bases between. CDR3 in DNA: TGTGCCAGCAGCGGGGTCACGAACACTGAAGCTTTCTTT. Translation: CASSGVTNTEAFF. Full variable domain (rest looked up from reference TRBV7-3 and TRBJ1-1): GAGVSQTPSNKVTEKGKYVELRCDPISGHTALYWYRQSLGQGPEFLIYFQGTGAADDSGLPNDRFFAVRPEGSVSTLKIQRTERGDSAVYLCASSGVTNTEAFFGQGTRLTVV.